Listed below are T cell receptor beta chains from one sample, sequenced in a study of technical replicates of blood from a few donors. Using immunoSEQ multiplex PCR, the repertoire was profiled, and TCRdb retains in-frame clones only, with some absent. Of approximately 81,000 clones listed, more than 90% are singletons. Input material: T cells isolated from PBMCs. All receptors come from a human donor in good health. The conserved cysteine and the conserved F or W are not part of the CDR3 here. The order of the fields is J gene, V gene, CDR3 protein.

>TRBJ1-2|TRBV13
ASSLRGTHAGGYT
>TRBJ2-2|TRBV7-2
ASSLWGGLGTGELF
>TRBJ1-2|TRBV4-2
ASSQAGTGVNYGYT
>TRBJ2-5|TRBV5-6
ATGGTAQETQY
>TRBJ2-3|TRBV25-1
ASGGLAGDPDTQY
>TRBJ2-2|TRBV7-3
ASSRDTGELF
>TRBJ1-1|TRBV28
ASNRDYTEAF
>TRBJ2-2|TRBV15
ATPGQMNTGELF
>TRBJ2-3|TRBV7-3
ASSLTSGTTDTQY
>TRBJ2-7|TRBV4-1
ASSQDSGSSYEQY
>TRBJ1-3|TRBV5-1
ASTPLGETGNTIY
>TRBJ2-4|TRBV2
ASQRGREAKNIQY
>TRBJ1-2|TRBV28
ASSLPGLIYGYT
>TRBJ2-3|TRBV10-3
ARDRSTDTQY
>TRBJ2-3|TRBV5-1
ASQGPSPSTDTQY
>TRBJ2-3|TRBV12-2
ASRPSGRTDTQY
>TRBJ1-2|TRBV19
ASRTGFDYGYT
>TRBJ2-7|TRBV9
ASSEGLDGYEQY
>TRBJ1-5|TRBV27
ATGDDQPQH
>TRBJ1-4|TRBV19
ASSIGGRNNEKLF
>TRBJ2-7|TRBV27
ASRSTPMTEQY
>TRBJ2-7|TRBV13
ASSSGGLAYEQY
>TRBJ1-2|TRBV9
ASSALQEEDGYT
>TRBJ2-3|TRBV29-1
SGDITDSTDTQY
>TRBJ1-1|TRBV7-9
ASSDQWTENTEAF
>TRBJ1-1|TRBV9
ASSGPTGSVPEAF
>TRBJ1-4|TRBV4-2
ASSQEGTEGEKLF
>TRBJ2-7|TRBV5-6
ASSLRDRGSYEQY
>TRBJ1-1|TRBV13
ASRGTGPTEAF
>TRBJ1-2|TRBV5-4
ASSLAYGASYGYT
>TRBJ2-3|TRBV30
AWTGVEQY
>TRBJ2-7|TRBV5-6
ASSPRGLSSYEQY
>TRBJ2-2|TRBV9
ASSVDSGGRAGELF
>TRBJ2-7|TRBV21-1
ASSLAGDEQY
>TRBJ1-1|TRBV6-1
ASIKGGDTEAF
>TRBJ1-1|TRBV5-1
ASSLSNTEAF
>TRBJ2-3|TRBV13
ASSLARAGDPLIPSY
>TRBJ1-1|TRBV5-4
ASSPGRDRGSPGTEAF
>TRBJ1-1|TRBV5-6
ASSLVGDTEAF
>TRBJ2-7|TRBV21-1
ASSKETGLEQY